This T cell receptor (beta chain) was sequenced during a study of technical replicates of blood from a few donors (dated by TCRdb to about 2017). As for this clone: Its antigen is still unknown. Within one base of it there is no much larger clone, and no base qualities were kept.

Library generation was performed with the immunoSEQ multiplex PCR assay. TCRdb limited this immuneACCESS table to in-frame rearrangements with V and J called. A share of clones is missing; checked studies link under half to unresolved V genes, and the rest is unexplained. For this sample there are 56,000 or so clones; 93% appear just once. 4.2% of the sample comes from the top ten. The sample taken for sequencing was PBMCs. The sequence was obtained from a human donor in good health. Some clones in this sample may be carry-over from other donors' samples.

CDR3 region: CAWSPDWTGKEKLFF. Read as DNA, the sequence is TGTGCCTGGAGTCCAGACTGGACAGGAAAAGAAAAACTGTTTTTT. In this chain, TRBV30 is recombined with TRBJ1-4; TRBD1 aligns with 7 central bases. Relative to germline, V is missing 2 bases and J is missing 8 bases, with 11 bases of the junction outside any gene match. In the germline V gene (reference sequence), CDR1 corresponds to GTSNPN and CDR2 to SVGIG. The CDR3 runs 15 amino acids, cysteine and phenylalanine included. Solely the CDR3 DNA is kept, with 45 bases framed from the first base.